This T cell receptor (beta chain) is from a study of blood T cell repertoires in COVID-19. Study-wide context: From the United States, Italy and Spain came samples of acute and convalescent COVID-19. The analysed material was cDNA or gDNA that came from T cells, B-cell-depleted T cells, or PBMCs.

This CDR3 comprises 15 residues. V lost 6 bases to trimming and J lost 1 base; unmatched junction nucleotides: 6. Germline V gene sequence: CDR1 MNHEY, CDR2 SVGAGI. As originally analysed: By means of reference gene primer amplification, nucleated cell counts were estimated. Sequencing was performed with immunoSEQ multiplex PCR; in TCRdb, only in-frame clones are kept and a portion is missing. V and J calls and clone size are as listed in that table; D and trimming were resolved from the DNA. The sample records some 40,000 clones, 70% to 90% being singletons. The clonotype originates from a man between 60 and 75 years old in a cohort sampled during active COVID-19. The sequenced sample consisted of peripheral blood. The chain joins TRBV6-5 to TRBJ1-3; 7 bases match TRBD1. The CDR3 loop is CASSRQGTSGNTIYF. Written as DNA, the CDR3 is TGTGCCAGCAGCAGACAGGGAACTTCTGGAAACACCATATATTTT.